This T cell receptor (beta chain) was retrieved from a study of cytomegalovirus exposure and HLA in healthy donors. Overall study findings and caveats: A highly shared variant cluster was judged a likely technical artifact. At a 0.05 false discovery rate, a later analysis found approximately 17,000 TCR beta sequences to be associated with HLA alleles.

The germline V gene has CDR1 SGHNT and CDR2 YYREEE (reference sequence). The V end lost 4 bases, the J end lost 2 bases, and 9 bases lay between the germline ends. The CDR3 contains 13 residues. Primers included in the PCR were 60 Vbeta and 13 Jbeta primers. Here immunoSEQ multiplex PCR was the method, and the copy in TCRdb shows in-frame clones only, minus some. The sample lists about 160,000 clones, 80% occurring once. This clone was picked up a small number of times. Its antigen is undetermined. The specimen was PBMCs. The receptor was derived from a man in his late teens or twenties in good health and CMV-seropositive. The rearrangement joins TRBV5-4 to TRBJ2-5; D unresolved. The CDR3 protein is CASSPQRQETQYF. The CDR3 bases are TGTGCCAGCAGCCCACAGAGACAAGAGACCCAGTACTTC.